This TCR beta chain was obtained from a study of T-cell reconstitution after alpha-beta-depleted transplantation in children. Per the germline V gene, CDR1 is MNHEY and CDR2 is SVGAGI. The CDR3 has 18 amino acids. J gave up 8 bases and V 2 bases, and 17 bases lay outside the gene matches. The authors prepared the TCRbeta library with unique molecular identifiers. One entry per CDR3 protein, called by TCRdb with MiXCR from the PCR reads. This sample has 400,000 to 450,000 distinct CDR3 sequences; 43% occur once, and the top ten carry under 30%. The rearrangement joins TRBV6-5 to TRBJ2-1; 8 positions match TRBD2. The sequence came from a girl aged 2 to 9 with aplastic anemia, due to receive a stem cell transplant. The input for sequencing was PBMCs, taken before TCRalphabeta/CD19-depleted stem cell transplant. This chain's CDR3 is CASSYALGSSGGPYEQFF. In DNA, the CDR3 is TGTGCCAGCAGTTACGCGCTGGGCTCGTCGGGAGGGCCCTATGAGCAGTTCTTC.